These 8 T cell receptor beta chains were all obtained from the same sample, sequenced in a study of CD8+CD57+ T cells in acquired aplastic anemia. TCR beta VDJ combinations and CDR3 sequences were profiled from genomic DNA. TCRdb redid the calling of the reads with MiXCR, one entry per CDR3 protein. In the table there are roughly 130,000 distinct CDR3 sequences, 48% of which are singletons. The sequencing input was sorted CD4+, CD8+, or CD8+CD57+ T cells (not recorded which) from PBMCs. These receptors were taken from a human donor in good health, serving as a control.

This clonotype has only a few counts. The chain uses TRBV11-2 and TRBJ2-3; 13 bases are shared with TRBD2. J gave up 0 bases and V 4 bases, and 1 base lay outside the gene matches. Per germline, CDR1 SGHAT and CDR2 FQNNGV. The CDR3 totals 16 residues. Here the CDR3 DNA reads TGTGCCAGCAGCTCGGGACTAGCGGGGAGCACAGATACGCAGTATTTT. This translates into CASSSGLAGSTDTQYF.

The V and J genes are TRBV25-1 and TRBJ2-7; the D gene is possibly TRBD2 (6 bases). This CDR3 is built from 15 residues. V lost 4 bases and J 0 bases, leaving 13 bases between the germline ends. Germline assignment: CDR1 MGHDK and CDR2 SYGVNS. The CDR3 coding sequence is TGTGCCAGCAGTGGCTCCGGGACTCGCTCCTACGAGCAGTACTTC. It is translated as CASSGSGTRSYEQYF.

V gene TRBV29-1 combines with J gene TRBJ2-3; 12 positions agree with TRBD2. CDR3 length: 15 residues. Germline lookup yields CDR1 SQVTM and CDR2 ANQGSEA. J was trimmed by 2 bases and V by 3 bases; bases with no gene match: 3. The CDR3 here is CSVDTSGGLTDTQYF. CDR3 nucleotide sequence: TGCAGCGTTGACACTAGCGGGGGGCTCACAGATACGCAGTATTTT.

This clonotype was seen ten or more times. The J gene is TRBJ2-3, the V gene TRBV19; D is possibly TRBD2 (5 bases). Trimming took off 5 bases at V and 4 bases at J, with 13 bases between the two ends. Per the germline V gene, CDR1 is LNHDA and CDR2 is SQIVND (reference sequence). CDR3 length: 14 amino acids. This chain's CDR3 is CASSFGLPPDTQYF. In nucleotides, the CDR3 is TGTGCCAGTAGTTTCGGACTTCCCCCAGATACGCAGTATTTT.

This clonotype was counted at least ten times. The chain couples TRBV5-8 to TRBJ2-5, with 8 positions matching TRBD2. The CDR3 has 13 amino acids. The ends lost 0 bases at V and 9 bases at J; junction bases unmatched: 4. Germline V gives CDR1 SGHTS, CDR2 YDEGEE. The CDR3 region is CASSLEPAGAQYF. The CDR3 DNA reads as TGTGCCAGCAGCTTGGAGCCAGCGGGGGCCCAGTACTTC.

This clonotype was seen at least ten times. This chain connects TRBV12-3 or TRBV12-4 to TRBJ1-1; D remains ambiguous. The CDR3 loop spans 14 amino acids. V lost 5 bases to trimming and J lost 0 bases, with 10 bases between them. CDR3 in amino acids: CASSPDILNTEAFF. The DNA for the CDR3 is TGTGCCAGCAGTCCTGACATCCTGAACACTGAAGCTTTCTTT.

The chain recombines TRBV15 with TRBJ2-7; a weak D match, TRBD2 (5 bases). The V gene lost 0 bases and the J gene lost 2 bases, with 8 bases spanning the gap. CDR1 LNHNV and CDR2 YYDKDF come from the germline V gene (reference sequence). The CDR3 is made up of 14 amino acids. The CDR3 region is CATSRDVTTYEQYF. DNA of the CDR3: TGTGCCACCAGCAGAGATGTGACTACCTACGAGCAGTACTTC.

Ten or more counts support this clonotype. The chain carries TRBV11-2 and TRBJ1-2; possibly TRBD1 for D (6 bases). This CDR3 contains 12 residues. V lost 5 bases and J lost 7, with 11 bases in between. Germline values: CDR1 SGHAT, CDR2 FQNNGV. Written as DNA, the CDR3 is TGTGCCAGCAGCCAAAGGGGGACTGGCTACACCTTC. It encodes CASSQRGTGYTF.